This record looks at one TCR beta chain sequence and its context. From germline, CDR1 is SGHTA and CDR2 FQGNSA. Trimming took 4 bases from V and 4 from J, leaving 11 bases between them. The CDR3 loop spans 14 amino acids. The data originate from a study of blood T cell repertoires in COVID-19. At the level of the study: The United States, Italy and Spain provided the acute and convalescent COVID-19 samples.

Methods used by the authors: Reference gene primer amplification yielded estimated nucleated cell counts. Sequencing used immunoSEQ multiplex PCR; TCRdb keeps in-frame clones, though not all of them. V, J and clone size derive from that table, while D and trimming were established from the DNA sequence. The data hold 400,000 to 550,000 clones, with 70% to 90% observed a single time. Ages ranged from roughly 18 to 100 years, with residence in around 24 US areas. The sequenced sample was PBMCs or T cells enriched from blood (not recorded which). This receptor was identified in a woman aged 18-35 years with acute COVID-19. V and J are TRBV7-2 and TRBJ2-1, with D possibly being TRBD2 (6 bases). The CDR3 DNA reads TGTGCCAGCAGCTCCGGGACTTTATACAATGAGCAGTTCTTC. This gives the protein CASSSGTLYNEQFF.